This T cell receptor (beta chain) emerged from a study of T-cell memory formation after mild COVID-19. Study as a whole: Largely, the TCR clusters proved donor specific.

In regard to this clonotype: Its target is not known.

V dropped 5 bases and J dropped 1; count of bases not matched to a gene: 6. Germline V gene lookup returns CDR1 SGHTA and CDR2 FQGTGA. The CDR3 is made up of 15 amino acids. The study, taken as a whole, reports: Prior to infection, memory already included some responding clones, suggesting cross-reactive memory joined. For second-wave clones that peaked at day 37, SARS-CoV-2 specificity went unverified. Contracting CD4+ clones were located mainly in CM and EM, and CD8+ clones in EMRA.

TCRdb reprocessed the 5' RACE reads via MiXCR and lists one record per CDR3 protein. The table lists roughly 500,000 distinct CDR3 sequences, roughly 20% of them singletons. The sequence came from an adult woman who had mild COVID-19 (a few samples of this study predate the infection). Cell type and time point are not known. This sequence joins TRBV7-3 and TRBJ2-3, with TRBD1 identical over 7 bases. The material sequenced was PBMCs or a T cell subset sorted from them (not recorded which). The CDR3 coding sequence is TGTGCCAGCAGCCCTACAGGGGTGGGCACAGATACGCAGTATTTT. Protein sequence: CASSPTGVGTDTQYF. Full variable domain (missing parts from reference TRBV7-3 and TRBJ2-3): GAGVSQTPSNKVTEKGKYVELRCDPISGHTALYWYRQSLGQGPEFLIYFQGTGAADDSGLPNDRFFAVRPEGSVSTLKIQRTERGDSAVYLCASSPTGVGTDTQYFGPGTRLTVL.